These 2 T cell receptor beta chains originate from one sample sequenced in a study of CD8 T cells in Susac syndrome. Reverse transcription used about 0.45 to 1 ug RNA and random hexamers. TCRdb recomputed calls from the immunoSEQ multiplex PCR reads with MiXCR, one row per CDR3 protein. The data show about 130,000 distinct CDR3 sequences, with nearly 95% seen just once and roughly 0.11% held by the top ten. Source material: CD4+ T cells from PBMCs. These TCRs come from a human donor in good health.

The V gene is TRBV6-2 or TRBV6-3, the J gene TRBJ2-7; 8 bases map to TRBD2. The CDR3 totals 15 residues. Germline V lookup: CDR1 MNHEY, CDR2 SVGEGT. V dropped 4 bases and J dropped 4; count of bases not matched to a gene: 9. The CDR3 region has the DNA TGTGCCAGCAGTTCCCGGGAGGGTGCCCTTTACGAGCAGTACTTC. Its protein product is CASSSREGALYEQYF.

DNA of the CDR3: TGCGCCATCACGGACAGGGAGGACACCGGGGAGCTGTTTTTT. Its translation: CAITDREDTGELFF. This rearrangement joins TRBV23-1 to TRBJ2-2; TRBD1 matches 8 bases. TRBV23-1 is identified as an open reading frame with a role that is uncertain. The CDR3 totals 14 residues. The trim removed 10 bases at V and 3 bases at J, leaving 7 bases unmatched.